One and the same sample provided the 9 T cell receptor beta chains below, sequenced in a study of Ad26.COV2.S vaccination and SARS-CoV-2 variants. Treatment meaning: roughly 19 received Ad26.COV2.S at low or high dose, single or two shots; about 5 received placebo; per-sample allocation not given. Sampling was done on day 63 after the first vaccine or placebo injection. The table came from immunoSEQ multiplex PCR; TCRdb's copy has only in-frame clones and leaves some out. The sample lists about 400,000 clones, 83% seen once, with 7% to 9.5% in the top ten. The source was peripheral blood, collected in a trial of Ad26.COV2.S vaccine versus placebo. These receptors all come from a person aged 18 to 59 who received the Ad26.COV2.S COVID-19 vaccine or a placebo.

The chain uses TRBV11-2 and TRBJ2-3; possibly TRBD2 for D (5 bases). The V gene's germline CDR1 is SGHAT and CDR2 FQNNGV. V lost 9 bases and J 2 bases, leaving 12 bases between the germline ends. The CDR3 has 13 residues. The CDR3 DNA reads TGTGCCAGTGACTACACTTCCACAGATACGCAGTATTTT. Its translation: CASDYTSTDTQYF. Variable domain in full (rest from reference TRBV11-2 and TRBJ2-3): EAGVAQSPRYKIIEKRQSVAFWCNPISGHATLYWYQQILGQGPKLLIQFQNNGVVDDSQLPKDRFSAERLKGVDSTLKIQPAKLEDSAVYLCASDYTSTDTQYFGPGTRLTVL.

The chain employs TRBV2 and TRBJ2-7; 7 bases are shared with TRBD2. CDR1 SNHLY and CDR2 FYNNEI come from the germline V gene. This CDR3 region has 14 residues. The V and J ends lost 1 base and 2 bases, in that order; junction bases with no gene match: 2. This chain's CDR3 is CASSEERGPYEQYF. CDR3 sequence (DNA): TGTGCCAGCAGTGAAGAGCGGGGACCCTACGAGCAGTACTTC.

The chain uses TRBV11-3 and TRBJ2-5; D perhaps matches TRBD1 (6 bases). V gave up 2 bases and J gave up 5 bases, with 18 bases separating them. This CDR3 is 16 amino acids long. Per the germline V gene, CDR1 is SGHNT and CDR2 is YENEEA. The CDR3 region is CASSLLGARFPETQYF. In DNA form, the CDR3 reads TGTGCCAGCAGCTTACTGGGGGCGAGGTTCCCGGAGACCCAGTACTTC.

The chain combines TRBV10-1 with TRBJ1-1; TRBD1 agrees at 9 bases. J lost 5 bases, V lost 6 bases, and 4 bases had no gene match. The V gene's germline CDR1 is WNHNN and CDR2 SYGVQD (reference sequence). The CDR3 is 13 residues long. CDR3 sequence: CASRTGGRTEAFF. The CDR3 DNA is TGCGCCAGCAGGACAGGGGGTAGGACTGAAGCTTTCTTT.

The chain employs TRBV18 and TRBJ2-1, with 8 bases identical to TRBD1. Germline CDR1 is KGHSH and CDR2 is LQKENI. Trimming took 5 bases from V and 2 from J; bases not matched to a gene: 8. The CDR3 spans 16 residues. CDR3 region: CASSSTDRVPYNEQFF. CDR3 DNA: TGTGCCAGCTCATCGACGGACAGGGTCCCCTACAATGAGCAGTTCTTC. The full variable domain, completed using reference TRBV18 and TRBJ2-1, is NAGVMQNPRHLVRRRGQEARLRCSPMKGHSHVYWYRQLPEEGLKFMVYLQKENIIDESGMPKERFSAEFPKEGPSILRIQQVVRGDSAAYFCASSSTDRVPYNEQFFGPGTRLTVL.

The V call is TRBV7-3, the J call TRBJ2-5; D gene ambiguous. With 5 bases removed from V and 5 bases from J, the gap between germline ends came to 12 bases. Germline assignment: CDR1 SGHTA and CDR2 FQGTGA. This CDR3 has 13 residues. The CDR3 reads CASSASPQETQYF. The DNA of the CDR3 is TGTGCCAGCAGCGCGTCCCCCCAGGAGACCCAGTACTTC.

The chain couples TRBV11-2 to TRBJ1-3; 7 bases fit TRBD1. V was clipped by 0 bases and J by 3 bases; unmatched bases: 5. This CDR3 has 16 residues. Germline V gene lookup returns CDR1 SGHAT and CDR2 FQNNGV. CDR3 DNA sequence: TGTGCCAGCAGCTTAGAGCCAGGGGGACTTGGAAACACCATATATTTT. Translation gives CASSLEPGGLGNTIYF.

The V call is TRBV9, the J call TRBJ1-2, with TRBD1 as a possible D gene (5 bases). Looked up from germline, CDR1 is SGDLS and CDR2 is YYNGEE. Deletions cut 2 bases from V and 8 bases from J, with 19 bases between. The CDR3 spans 15 residues. The CDR3 DNA sequence: TGTGCCAGCAGCGTTTTCGGGACGACCGTAGGAGGCTACACCTTC. This gives the protein CASSVFGTTVGGYTF. The full variable domain, its missing parts supplied by reference TRBV9 and TRBJ1-2, is DSGVTQTPKHLITATGQRVTLRCSPRSGDLSVYWYQQSLDQGLQFLIQYYNGEERAKGNILERFSAQQFPDLHSELNLSSLELGDSALYFCASSVFGTTVGGYTFGSGTRLTVV.

The rearrangement links TRBV29-1 to TRBJ2-7; TRBD1 aligns across 10 bases. The ends lost 4 bases at V and 2 bases at J; junction bases unmatched: 5. Germline V gene lookup returns CDR1 SQVTM and CDR2 ANQGSEA. The CDR3 loop spans 14 amino acids. The CDR3 is CSVGWDRGTYEQYF. In DNA form, the CDR3 reads TGCAGCGTTGGGTGGGACAGGGGCACCTACGAGCAGTACTTC.